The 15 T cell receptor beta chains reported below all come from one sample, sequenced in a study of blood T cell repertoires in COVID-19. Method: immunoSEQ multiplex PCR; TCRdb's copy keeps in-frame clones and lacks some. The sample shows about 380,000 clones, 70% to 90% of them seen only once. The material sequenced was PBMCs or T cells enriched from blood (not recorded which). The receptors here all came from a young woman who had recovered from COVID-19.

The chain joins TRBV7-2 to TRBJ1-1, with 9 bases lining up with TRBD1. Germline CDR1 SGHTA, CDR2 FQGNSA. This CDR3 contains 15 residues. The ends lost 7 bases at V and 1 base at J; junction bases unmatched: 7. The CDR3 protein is CASTMDRGGNTEAFF. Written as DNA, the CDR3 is TGTGCCAGCACCATGGACAGGGGAGGGAACACTGAAGCTTTCTTT.

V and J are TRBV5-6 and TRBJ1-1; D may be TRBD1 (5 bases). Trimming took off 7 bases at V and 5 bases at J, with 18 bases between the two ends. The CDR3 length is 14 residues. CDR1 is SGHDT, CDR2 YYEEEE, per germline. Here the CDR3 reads CASRWRGEATEAFF. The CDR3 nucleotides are TGTGCCAGCCGCTGGAGGGGCGAGGCGACTGAAGCTTTCTTT.

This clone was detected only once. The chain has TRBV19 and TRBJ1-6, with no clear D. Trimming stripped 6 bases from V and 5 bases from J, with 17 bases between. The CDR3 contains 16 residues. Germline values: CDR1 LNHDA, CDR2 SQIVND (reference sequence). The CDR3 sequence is CASSGPRTIDNSPLHF. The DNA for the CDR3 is TGTGCCAGTAGCGGTCCCCGTACGATCGATAATTCACCCCTCCACTTT.

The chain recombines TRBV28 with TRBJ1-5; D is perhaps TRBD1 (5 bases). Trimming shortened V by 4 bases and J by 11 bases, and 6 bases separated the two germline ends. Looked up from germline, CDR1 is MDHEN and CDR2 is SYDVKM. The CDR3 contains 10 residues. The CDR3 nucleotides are TGTGCCAGCAGTTCACAGGCCCAGCATTTT. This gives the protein CASSSQAQHF.

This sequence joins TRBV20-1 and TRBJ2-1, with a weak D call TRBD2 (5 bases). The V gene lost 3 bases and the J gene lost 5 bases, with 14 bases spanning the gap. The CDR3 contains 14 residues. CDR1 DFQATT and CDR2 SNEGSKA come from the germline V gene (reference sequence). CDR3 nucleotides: TGCAGTGCTAGTAGAGGGCGCTTCGACAATGAGCAGTTCTTC. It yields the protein CSASRGRFDNEQFF.

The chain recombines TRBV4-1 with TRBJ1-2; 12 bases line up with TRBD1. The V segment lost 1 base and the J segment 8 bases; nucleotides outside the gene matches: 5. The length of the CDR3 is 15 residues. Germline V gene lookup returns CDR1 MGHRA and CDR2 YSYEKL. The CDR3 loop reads CASSQAGTGGEGYTF. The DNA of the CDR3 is TGCGCCAGCAGCCAAGCGGGGACAGGGGGCGAGGGCTACACCTTC.

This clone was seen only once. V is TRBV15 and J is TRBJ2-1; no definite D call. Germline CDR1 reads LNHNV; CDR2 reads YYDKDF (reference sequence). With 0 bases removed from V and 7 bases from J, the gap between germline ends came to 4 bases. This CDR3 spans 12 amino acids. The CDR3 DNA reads TGTGCCACCAGCAGAGAAATAAATGAGCAGTTCTTC. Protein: CATSREINEQFF.

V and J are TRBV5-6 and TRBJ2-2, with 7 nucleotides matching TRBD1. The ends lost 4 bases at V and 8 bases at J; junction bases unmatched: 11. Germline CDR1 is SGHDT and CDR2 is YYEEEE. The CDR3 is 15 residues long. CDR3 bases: TGTGCCAGCAGCGGGGGACAGTTTTCAGCTGGGGAGCTGTTTTTT. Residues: CASSGGQFSAGELFF.

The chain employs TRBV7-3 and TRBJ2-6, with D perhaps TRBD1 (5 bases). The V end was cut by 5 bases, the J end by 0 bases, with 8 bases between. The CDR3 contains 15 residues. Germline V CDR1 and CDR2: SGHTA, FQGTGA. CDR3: CASSPGFSGANVLTF. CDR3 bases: TGTGCCAGCAGCCCAGGGTTCTCTGGGGCCAACGTCCTGACTTTC. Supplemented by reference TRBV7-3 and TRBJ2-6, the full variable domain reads GAGVSQTPSNKVTEKGKYVELRCDPISGHTALYWYRQSLGQGPEFLIYFQGTGAADDSGLPNDRFFAVRPEGSVSTLKIQRTERGDSAVYLCASSPGFSGANVLTFGAGSRLTVL.

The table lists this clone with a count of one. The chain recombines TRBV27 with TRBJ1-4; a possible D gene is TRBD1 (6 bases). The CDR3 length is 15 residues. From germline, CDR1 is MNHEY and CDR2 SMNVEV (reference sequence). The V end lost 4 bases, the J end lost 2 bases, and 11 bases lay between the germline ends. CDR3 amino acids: CASSWGRSTNEKLFF. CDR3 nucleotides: TGTGCCAGCAGTTGGGGGCGGAGCACTAATGAAAAACTGTTTTTT.

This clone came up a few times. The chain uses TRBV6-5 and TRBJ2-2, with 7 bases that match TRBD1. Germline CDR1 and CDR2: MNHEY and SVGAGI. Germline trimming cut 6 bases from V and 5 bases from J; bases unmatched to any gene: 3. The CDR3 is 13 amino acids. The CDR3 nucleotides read TGTGCCAGCAGCGACAGGGAGACCGGGGAGCTGTTTTTT. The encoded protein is CASSDRETGELFF.

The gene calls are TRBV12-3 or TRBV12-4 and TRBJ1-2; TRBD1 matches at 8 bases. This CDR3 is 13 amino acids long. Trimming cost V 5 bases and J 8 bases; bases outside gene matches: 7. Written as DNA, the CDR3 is TGTGCCAGCAGTGATCAGGGGGCGCGGGGCTACACCTTC. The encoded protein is CASSDQGARGYTF.

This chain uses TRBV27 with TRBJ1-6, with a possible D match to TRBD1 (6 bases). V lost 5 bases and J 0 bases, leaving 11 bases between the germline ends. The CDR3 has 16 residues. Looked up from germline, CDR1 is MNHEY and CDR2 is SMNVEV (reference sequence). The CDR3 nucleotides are TGTGCCAGCAGTCCTAGCAGGGGCTCCTATAATTCACCCCTCCACTTT. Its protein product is CASSPSRGSYNSPLHF.

The CDR3 sequence: CASSLVGITTSMQYF. The CDR3 nucleotides read TGTGCCAGCAGCTTGGTGGGCATTACAACTTCGATGCAGTACTTC. The J gene is TRBJ2-7, the V gene TRBV5-4; D remains unclear. The V gene lost 0 bases and the J gene lost 9 bases, with 19 bases spanning the gap. CDR1 and CDR2 (germline): SGHNT, YYREEE (reference sequence). CDR3 size: 15 residues. Looking up the rest from reference TRBV5-4 and TRBJ2-7 gives the full variable domain: ETGVTQSPTHLIKTRGQQVTLRCSSQSGHNTVSWYQQALGQGPQFIFQYYREEENGRGNFPPRFSGLQFPNYSSELNVNALELDDSALYLCASSLVGITTSMQYFGPGTRLTVT.

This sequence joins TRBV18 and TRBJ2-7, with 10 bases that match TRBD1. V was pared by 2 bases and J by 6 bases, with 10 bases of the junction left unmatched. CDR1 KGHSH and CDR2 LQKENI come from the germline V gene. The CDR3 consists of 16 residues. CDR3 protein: CASSPGLGTGAFEQYF. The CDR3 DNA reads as TGTGCCAGCTCACCAGGGCTCGGGACAGGGGCTTTCGAGCAGTACTTC.